Shown below are 27 T cell receptor beta chains from a single sample sequenced in a study of cytomegalovirus exposure and HLA in healthy donors. Sequencing was performed with immunoSEQ multiplex PCR; in TCRdb, only in-frame clones are kept and a portion is missing. This sample yields some 310,000 clones, of which 88% are seen a single time; around 0.88% belongs to the top ten. Sequencing was done on a sample of PBMCs. All receptors come from a man aged 25-40 years in good health and CMV-seronegative.

In this sample, this clone turned up a few times. The sample has other DNA sequences that encode this CDR3 too. The V call is TRBV9, the J call TRBJ2-7; TRBD1 matches at 10 bases. Germline V CDR1 and CDR2: SGDLS, YYNGEE. CDR3 length: 15 amino acids. After removal of 0 bases from V and 3 bases from J, the junction contained 3 bases not matched to a gene. CDR3 nucleotide sequence: TGTGCCAGCAGCGTAGGCGGGACAGGGGTCTACGAGCAGTACTTC. It codes for CASSVGGTGVYEQYF.

The chain uses TRBV5-1 and TRBJ1-1, with D unclear. Looked up from germline, CDR1 is SGHRS and CDR2 is YFSETQ. V lost 0 bases to trimming and J lost 7 bases, with 10 bases between them. There are 13 residues in the CDR3. CDR3 sequence (DNA): TGCGCCAGCAGCTTGGACAGCCTTTTTGAAGCTTTCTTT. This codes for CASSLDSLFEAFF.

The V gene is TRBV5-4, the J gene TRBJ1-1; 9 nucleotides agree with TRBD1. The CDR3 contains 16 residues. In germline, CDR1 is SGHNT, CDR2 YYREEE (reference sequence). V shed 2 bases, J shed 5 bases, and the junction held 10 bases outside the gene matches. The CDR3 sequence is CASSFPTGTGQTEAFF. CDR3 sequence (DNA): TGTGCCAGCAGCTTCCCTACCGGGACAGGGCAGACTGAAGCTTTCTTT.

The J gene is TRBJ1-1, the V gene TRBV5-4; D is possibly TRBD1 (6 bases). CDR1 is SGHNT, CDR2 YYREEE, per germline (reference sequence). The V end was cut by 10 bases, the J end by 0 bases, with 22 bases between. The CDR3 runs to 16 residues. Here the CDR3 DNA reads TGTGCCGCCAAGGGGGGGCGCGAGGTACTGAACACTGAAGCTTTCTTT. It yields the protein CAAKGGREVLNTEAFF. Looking up the rest from reference TRBV5-4 and TRBJ1-1 gives the full variable domain: ETGVTQSPTHLIKTRGQQVTLRCSSQSGHNTVSWYQQALGQGPQFIFQYYREEENGRGNFPPRFSGLQFPNYSSELNVNALELDDSALYLCAAKGGREVLNTEAFFGQGTRLTVV.

This clone showed up just once. V and J are TRBV19 and TRBJ2-7; maybe TRBD1 (6 bases). Germline assignment: CDR1 LNHDA and CDR2 SQIVND (reference sequence). The CDR3 is made up of 15 amino acids. V lost 4 bases to trimming and J lost 1 base, with 14 bases between them. CDR3 residues: CASSNPGHQSYEQYF. CDR3 DNA sequence: TGTGCCAGTAGTAATCCGGGACACCAATCCTACGAGCAGTACTTC.

The chain uses TRBV6-1 and TRBJ1-3; 8 bases map to TRBD1. Germline CDR1 is MNHNS and CDR2 is SASEGT. The CDR3 length is 15 residues. The J segment lost 8 bases and the V segment lost 6 bases, leaving 12 bases of the junction unmatched. For the CDR3, the DNA is TGTGCCAGCAGGCCCGAAGGACAGGGATGGGACACCATATATTTT. Translating gives CASRPEGQGWDTIYF.

The chain employs TRBV7-9 and TRBJ2-1; 12 bases line up with TRBD2. Trimming at V came to 5 bases and at J to 2 bases, leaving 10 bases not matched to a gene. Germline CDR1 SEHNR, CDR2 FQNEAQ (reference sequence). The CDR3 is 18 amino acids. The CDR3 DNA reads as TGTGCCAGCAGCAAACTAGCGGGGGGAATCTCCACCTACAATGAGCAGTTCTTC. Translated: CASSKLAGGISTYNEQFF.

The genes are TRBV14 and TRBJ1-4; D is perhaps TRBD1 (5 bases). Germline CDR1 SGHDN, CDR2 FVKESK. This CDR3 region has 15 residues. V was cut by 1 base and J by 3 bases, with 9 bases left in between. In nucleotides, the CDR3 is TGTGCCAGCAGCCAAGTCAGGGTACCTAATGAAAAACTGTTTTTT. This encodes CASSQVRVPNEKLFF.

The rearrangement uses TRBV28 and TRBJ1-2; D is possibly TRBD1 (6 bases). The CDR3 runs to 14 residues. From germline, CDR1 is MDHEN and CDR2 SYDVKM. V shed 3 bases and J shed 2 bases, with 10 bases lying between them. For the CDR3, the DNA is TGTGCCAGCAGTTTGGACAGCCGAAACTATGGCTACACCTTC. Amino acids: CASSLDSRNYGYTF.

This clone was detected many times. The genes are TRBV16 and TRBJ1-2; 7 bases fit TRBD1. The germline CDR1 and CDR2 sequences are KGHSY and FQNENV. After removal of 1 base from V and 7 bases from J, the junction contained 6 bases not matched to a gene. The CDR3 sequence is 14 residues long. This chain's CDR3 is CASSQWGQLGGYTF. CDR3 in DNA: TGTGCCAGCAGCCAATGGGGACAGTTAGGTGGCTACACCTTC. The full variable domain, in which reference TRBV16 and TRBJ1-2 provide the parts outside the CDR3, is GEEVAQTPKHLVRGEGQKAKLYCAPIKGHSYVFWYQQVLKNEFKFLISFQNENVFDETGMPKERFSAKCLPNSPCSLEIQATKLEDSAVYFCASSQWGQLGGYTFGSGTRLTVV.

The genes are TRBV5-4 and TRBJ2-7, with 9 bases aligning to TRBD2. The CDR3 consists of 14 residues. With V trimmed by 7 bases and J by 4 bases, 9 bases remained unmatched. CDR1 is SGHNT, CDR2 YYREEE, per germline (reference sequence). CDR3 region: CASSPRGGLYEQYF. The CDR3 DNA reads as TGTGCCAGCTCCCCGCGGGGGGGCCTTTACGAGCAGTACTTC.

This clone showed up just a few times. The rearrangement joins TRBV6-1 to TRBJ1-5; 8 bases are a match to TRBD1. Trimming cost V 6 bases and J 6 bases; bases outside gene matches: 7. This CDR3 is built from 14 residues. Germline V gene data show CDR1 as MNHNS and CDR2 as SASEGT. The CDR3 loop reads CASSADRAGQPQHF. CDR3 coding DNA: TGTGCCAGCAGCGCGGACAGGGCGGGTCAGCCCCAGCATTTT.

The genes are TRBV13 and TRBJ1-6, with D possibly matching TRBD1 (6 bases). The CDR3 loop spans 15 amino acids. Trimming removed 5 bases at V and 7 bases at J, with 15 bases between. The germline gives CDR1 PRHDT, CDR2 FYEKMQ (reference sequence). CDR3 loop: CASSPGGRANSPLHF. The CDR3 nucleotides are TGTGCCAGCAGCCCTGGGGGCAGGGCCAATTCACCCCTCCACTTT.

The rearrangement joins TRBV7-9 to TRBJ2-3; TRBD2 agrees at 12 bases. The trim removed 5 bases at V and 2 bases at J, leaving 5 bases unmatched. Germline V CDR1 and CDR2: SEHNR, FQNEAQ (reference sequence). The length of the CDR3 is 16 residues. For the CDR3, the DNA is TGTGCCAGCAGCCGACTAGCGGGGGCCTTCACAGATACGCAGTATTTT. The encoded protein is CASSRLAGAFTDTQYF. The variable domain in full, completed from reference TRBV7-9 and TRBJ2-3, reads DTGVSQNPRHKITKRGQNVTFRCDPISEHNRLYWYRQTLGQGPEFLTYFQNEAQLEKSRLLSDRFSAERPKGSFSTLEIQRTEQGDSAMYLCASSRLAGAFTDTQYFGPGTRLTVL.

The rearrangement joins TRBV4-2 to TRBJ1-6; possibly TRBD1 for D (6 bases). The CDR3 is made up of 18 amino acids. The germline V gene has CDR1 LGHNA and CDR2 YNFKEQ. Trimming stripped 2 bases from V and 4 bases from J, with 18 bases between. CDR3 DNA sequence: TGTGCCAGCAGCCAATCGGTAACAGGGCAGGTTTATAATTCACCCCTCCACTTT. It codes for CASSQSVTGQVYNSPLHF.

This clone is a singleton in its sample. The V and J genes are TRBV6-5 and TRBJ2-3, with 7 bases lining up with TRBD2. With 0 bases clipped from V and 4 bases from J, the junction kept 4 bases outside the gene matches. Germline CDR1 is MNHEY and CDR2 is SVGAGI. CDR3 size: 15 residues. The CDR3 region has the DNA TGTGCCAGCAGTTACTCTCTGGGGGGGTCAGATACGCAGTATTTT. Protein sequence: CASSYSLGGSDTQYF.

The J gene is TRBJ2-7, the V gene TRBV5-1, with 10 bases that match TRBD1. Per germline, CDR1 SGHRS and CDR2 YFSETQ. This CDR3 spans 14 amino acids. Germline trimming cut 3 bases from V and 3 bases from J; bases unmatched to any gene: 3. CDR3 sequence reads: CASSWGTGDYEQYF. DNA of the CDR3: TGCGCCAGCAGCTGGGGGACAGGGGACTACGAGCAGTACTTC.

V is TRBV5-4 and J is TRBJ2-1; possible D gene TRBD2, 5 bases. The CDR3 consists of 14 residues. V lost 2 bases and J lost 3, with 9 bases in between. Per germline, CDR1 SGHNT and CDR2 YYREEE (reference sequence). The CDR3 region has the DNA TGTGCCAGCAGCTTCCTCGGGGTCTACAATGAGCAGTTCTTC. Its protein is CASSFLGVYNEQFF.

This clone was recorded once. This chain links TRBV7-4 with TRBJ1-5, with no clear D. The CDR3 has 19 residues. Germline V lookup: CDR1 SGHVT, CDR2 SQSDAQ. Trimming removed 5 bases at V and 0 bases at J, with 23 bases between. The CDR3 DNA follows: TGTGCCAGCAGCCCTATAGAGGGTGGTGGAGGAAATAGCAATCAGCCCCAGCATTTT. It encodes CASSPIEGGGGNSNQPQHF. Full variable domain (remainder filled in from reference TRBV7-4 and TRBJ1-5): GAGVSQSPRYKVAKRGRDVALRCDSISGHVTLYWYRQTLGQGSEVLTYSQSDAQRDKSGRPSGRFSAERPERSVSTLKIQRTEQGDSAVYLCASSPIEGGGGNSNQPQHFGDGTRLSIL.

J is TRBJ2-6 and V is TRBV7-9; D may be TRBD1 (5 bases). CDR1 is SEHNR and CDR2 is FQNEAQ in the germline V gene (reference sequence). The CDR3 contains 13 residues. Trimming cost V 10 bases and J 1 base, with 8 bases left between them. CDR3 residues: CATQGSGANVLTF. The CDR3 bases are TGTGCCACCCAGGGTTCTGGGGCCAACGTCCTGACTTTC.

This chain links TRBV5-1 with TRBJ2-3; D uncertain. V gave up 2 bases and J gave up 10 bases, with 8 bases separating them. The germline gives CDR1 SGHRS, CDR2 YFSETQ. The CDR3 runs to 11 residues. The DNA of the CDR3 is TGCGCCAGCAGCTTAGCAAGTGCGCAGTATTTT. Its translation is CASSLASAQYF.

J is TRBJ2-7 and V is TRBV7-9; weak D call: TRBD2 (6 bases). The CDR3 loop spans 14 amino acids. Germline V gene lookup returns CDR1 SEHNR and CDR2 FQNEAQ (reference sequence). V was clipped by 3 bases and J by 4 bases, with 13 bases between them. The CDR3 nucleotides are TGTGCCAGCAGCTTTTCCTCTGGGGGGTACGAGCAGTACTTC. Residues: CASSFSSGGYEQYF.

The chain uses TRBV18 and TRBJ1-6; D might be TRBD1 (5 bases). V was clipped by 1 base and J by 8 bases, with 12 bases between them. The CDR3 contains 15 residues. In germline, CDR1 is KGHSH, CDR2 LQKENI. DNA of the CDR3: TGTGCCAGCTCACCACGCAGGGCTAGAGATTCACCCCTCCACTTT. Its translation is CASSPRRARDSPLHF.

This rearrangement joins TRBV2 to TRBJ2-1; maybe TRBD1 (5 bases). Deletions cut 0 bases from V and 3 bases from J, with 9 bases between. The CDR3 contains 15 residues. Germline V gene sequence: CDR1 SNHLY, CDR2 FYNNEI. For the CDR3, the DNA is TGTGCCAGCAGTGAAGCAAACAGGAACTACAATGAGCAGTTCTTC. It codes for CASSEANRNYNEQFF.

This clone was observed once. This sequence joins TRBV4-2 and TRBJ2-1; 11 positions match TRBD2. The CDR3 length is 18 residues. J was trimmed by 7 bases and V by 4 bases; bases with no gene match: 15. From germline, CDR1 is LGHNA and CDR2 YNFKEQ. CDR3: CASSPPAGLAGGINEQFF. DNA for the CDR3: TGTGCCAGCAGCCCTCCCGCCGGCCTAGCGGGGGGCATAAATGAGCAGTTCTTC.

The CDR3 spells CASSLSTGTSGGENIQYF. CDR3 DNA: TGTGCCAGCAGCTTATCGACCGGGACTAGCGGGGGGGAAAACATTCAGTACTTC. The chain employs TRBV11-2 and TRBJ2-4; 16 nucleotides agree with TRBD2. The CDR3 is 18 amino acids. Germline CDR1 reads SGHAT; CDR2 reads FQNNGV. Trimming cost V 2 bases and J 5 bases; bases outside gene matches: 6.

This chain links TRBV5-4 with TRBJ1-1; TRBD1 matches 9 bases. Losses at the gene ends were 5 bases for V and 0 bases for J; bases not matched to a gene: 5. Germline V gene data show CDR1 as SGHNT and CDR2 as YYREEE (reference sequence). This CDR3 region has 15 residues. CDR3 amino acids: CASRRDRAMNTEAFF. The CDR3 DNA sequence: TGTGCCAGCAGACGGGACAGGGCAATGAACACTGAAGCTTTCTTT.